One sample yielded the 4 T cell receptor beta chains listed below, sequenced in a study of blood T cell repertoires in COVID-19. Generated by immunoSEQ multiplex PCR, the TCRdb table keeps only in-frame clones and is missing some. This table has about 110,000 clones, 71% appearing once. Sequencing used peripheral blood. The receptor source for this set is a middle-aged woman with acute or convalescent COVID-19.

The V and J genes are TRBV12-3 or TRBV12-4 and TRBJ1-4; TRBD1 is a possible D gene (5 bases). The CDR3 length is 13 residues. Deletions cut 3 bases from V and 8 bases from J, with 10 bases between. The CDR3 bases are TGTGCCAGCAGTTTCCAGGGAACCGAAAAACTGTTTTTT. It is translated as CASSFQGTEKLFF.

The J gene is TRBJ1-4, the V gene TRBV5-1; 12 bases agree with TRBD1. The V gene's germline CDR1 is SGHRS and CDR2 YFSETQ. This CDR3 has 18 amino acids. The V gene end was trimmed by 4 bases and the J gene end by 7 bases; junction bases not matched to a gene: 14. Written as DNA, the CDR3 is TGCGCCAGCAGCCCATCGCCGGGACAGGGGGCATTGGGTGAAAAACTGTTTTTT. Its translation is CASSPSPGQGALGEKLFF.

The chain uses TRBV7-6 and TRBJ1-3, with D uncertain. Trimming shortened V by 1 base and J by 4 bases, and 11 bases separated the two germline ends. From germline, CDR1 is SGHVS and CDR2 FNYEAQ. The CDR3 has 15 amino acids. The DNA for the CDR3 is TGTGCCAGCAGCTTAGGAGGGTCGAAAGGAAACACCATATATTTT. It yields the protein CASSLGGSKGNTIYF.

J is TRBJ2-5 and V is TRBV9; TRBD2 is a possible D gene (6 bases). In germline, CDR1 is SGDLS, CDR2 YYNGEE. The CDR3 has 15 residues. V was shortened by 0 bases and J by 1 base, with 10 bases between the two germline ends. The CDR3 coding sequence is TGTGCCAGCAGCGTAGCGGCGGGAATCCAAGAGACCCAGTACTTC. Amino acid sequence: CASSVAAGIQETQYF.